The 26 T cell receptor beta chains given below trace back to one sample, sequenced in a study of Ad26.COV2.S vaccination and SARS-CoV-2 variants. Treatment here: over 15 received Ad26.COV2.S at low or high dose, single or two shots; a few received placebo; per-sample allocation not given. Repertoires come from day 63 after the first vaccine or placebo injection. Assay: immunoSEQ multiplex PCR; the TCRdb copy retains only in-frame clones and omits some. The sample includes about 450,000 clones, nearly 90% of them seen just once. The sample in question was peripheral blood, obtained in a trial of Ad26.COV2.S vaccine versus placebo. The receptors were sampled from a person between 18 and 59 years old who received the Ad26.COV2.S COVID-19 vaccine or a placebo.

The chain has TRBV7-2 and TRBJ2-7; the D call may be TRBD1 or TRBD2 (5 bases each). The CDR3 sequence is 19 residues long. From germline, CDR1 is SGHTA and CDR2 FQGNSA. V was shortened by 2 bases and J by 4 bases, with 27 bases between the two germline ends. CDR3 residues: CASSLRVSPGTPRRYEQYF. CDR3 coding DNA: TGTGCCAGCAGCTTACGGGTATCGCCCGGGACCCCGAGACGATACGAGCAGTACTTC. Variable domain in full (rest from reference TRBV7-2 and TRBJ2-7): GAGVSQSPSNKVTEKGKDVELRCDPISGHTALYWYRQSLGQGLEFLIYFQGNSAPDKSGLPSDRFSAERTGGSVSTLTIQRTQQEDSAVYLCASSLRVSPGTPRRYEQYFGPGTRLTVT.

The J gene is TRBJ1-5, the V gene TRBV4-1; D possibly corresponds to TRBD1 (5 bases). The length of the CDR3 is 17 residues. Trimming removed 0 bases at V and 5 bases at J, with 17 bases between. Germline CDR1 MGHRA, CDR2 YSYEKL. Written as DNA, the CDR3 is TGCGCCAGCAGCCAAGATGGCGAGAGGGGAGGTGATCAGCCCCAGCATTTT. Its protein product is CASSQDGERGGDQPQHF.

CDR3: CASSTPGGASGNPDTQYF. The CDR3 DNA reads as TGTGCCAGTAGTACCCCTGGCGGAGCTAGCGGGAACCCAGATACGCAGTATTTT. The V and J genes are TRBV19 and TRBJ2-3, with 9 bases lining up with TRBD2. With V trimmed by 4 bases and J by 4 bases, 15 bases remained unmatched. Germline assignment: CDR1 LNHDA and CDR2 SQIVND (reference sequence). This CDR3 has 18 residues.

Comment on this clone: Other DNA sequences within the sample encode an identical CDR3. V is TRBV28 and J is TRBJ1-2; a possible D gene is TRBD1 (5 bases). This CDR3 comprises 12 residues. Trimming shortened V by 3 bases and J by 6 bases, and 8 bases separated the two germline ends. In germline, CDR1 is MDHEN, CDR2 SYDVKM. DNA of the CDR3: TGTGCCAGCAGTTTGTTGGGGGATGGCTACACCTTC. Its protein is CASSLLGDGYTF.

This chain links TRBV4-3 with TRBJ2-3; D is undetermined. The CDR3 runs to 15 residues. The V gene lost 4 bases and the J gene lost 1 base, with 12 bases spanning the gap. The germline CDR1 and CDR2 sequences are LGHNA and YSLEER. The DNA of the CDR3 is TGCGCCAGCAGCCTCCAAGGAGCTGGCACAGATACGCAGTATTTT. Its protein product is CASSLQGAGTDTQYF.

V is TRBV10-3 and J is TRBJ2-1; 15 bases are a match to TRBD2. The CDR3 consists of 17 residues. Unmatched junction bases numbered 5, after V lost 8 bases and J lost 0 bases. Germline loops: CDR1 ENHRY, CDR2 SYGVKD. CDR3 DNA sequence: TGTGCCATCGGACTAGCGGGAGGGTGGAGCTCCTACAATGAGCAGTTCTTC. This gives the protein CAIGLAGGWSSYNEQFF.

The chain employs TRBV28 and TRBJ1-6, with 9 positions matching TRBD1. Per the germline V gene, CDR1 is MDHEN and CDR2 is SYDVKM. The CDR3 runs to 14 residues. The J segment lost 10 bases and the V segment lost 7 bases, leaving 8 bases of the junction unmatched. The CDR3, as DNA: TGTGCCAGCAATTCCGGGACAGGGCACTCACCCCTCCACTTT. Encoded protein: CASNSGTGHSPLHF.

Here the CDR3 reads CASSSQGTTEAFF. Written as DNA, the CDR3 is TGTGCCAGCAGCTCTCAGGGGACCACTGAAGCTTTCTTT. The V and J genes are TRBV9 and TRBJ1-1, with D possibly being TRBD1 (6 bases). Looked up from germline, CDR1 is SGDLS and CDR2 is YYNGEE. Trimming pared 4 bases from V and 4 bases from J, leaving 11 bases between. This CDR3 is 13 amino acids long.

The chain's CDR3 is CAWSVGRMNTEAFF. CDR3 DNA sequence: TGTGCCTGGAGTGTAGGACGGATGAACACTGAAGCTTTCTTT. V and J are TRBV30 and TRBJ1-1; D uncertain. The CDR3 extends over 14 amino acids. Trimming cost V 0 bases and J 0 bases, with 8 bases left between them. Germline CDR1 reads GTSNPN; CDR2 reads SVGIG (reference sequence).

This chain uses TRBV7-9 with TRBJ2-3; D tentatively reads TRBD1 or TRBD2 (5 bases each). V was clipped by 0 bases and J by 4 bases, with 11 bases between them. Germline CDR1 and CDR2: SEHNR and FQNEAQ (reference sequence). There are 15 residues in the CDR3. The CDR3 reads CASSLALRGADTQYF. The DNA for the CDR3 is TGTGCCAGCAGCTTAGCGCTAAGGGGAGCAGATACGCAGTATTTT.

This chain connects TRBV5-4 to TRBJ2-7; 7 nucleotides line up with TRBD1. The germline V gene has CDR1 SGHNT and CDR2 YYREEE (reference sequence). The CDR3 covers 13 residues. Trimming cost V 1 base and J 4 bases; bases outside gene matches: 2. The CDR3: CASSLQGVYEQYV. The CDR3 DNA follows: TGTGCCAGCAGCTTGCAGGGGGTGTACGAGCAGTACGTC.

The CDR3 DNA is TGTGCCAGCAGCGTAGAGGAAGGGGGGGCCCTGGAGACCCAGTACTTC. Translation gives CASSVEEGGALETQYF. The gene calls are TRBV9 and TRBJ2-5, with a tentative D call TRBD2 (7 bases). V was pared by 0 bases and J by 5 bases, with 17 bases between. Germline CDR1 SGDLS, CDR2 YYNGEE. The CDR3 runs to 16 residues.

This sequence joins TRBV13 and TRBJ2-7; TRBD1 matches 7 bases. There are 15 residues in the CDR3. The germline V gene encodes CDR1 PRHDT and CDR2 FYEKMQ (reference sequence). V lost 7 bases to trimming and J lost 4 bases; unmatched junction nucleotides: 13. The CDR3: CASTLWADRLYEQYF. In nucleotides, the CDR3 is TGTGCCAGCACCCTATGGGCGGACAGGTTATACGAGCAGTACTTC.

The chain is built from TRBV24-1 and TRBJ2-3, with D possibly called TRBD1 or TRBD2 (6 bases each). The V and J ends lost 4 bases and 3 bases respectively, with 16 bases between them. The CDR3 loop spans 16 amino acids. Germline values: CDR1 KGHDR, CDR2 SFDVKD. CDR3 sequence: CATSDPRQAGTDTQYF. CDR3 nucleotide sequence: TGTGCCACCAGTGACCCTCGACAGGCGGGAACAGATACGCAGTATTTT.

This clone came up once. CDR3 nucleotides: TGCAGCGTTGAGGGTCTAGCGGTAGTCAGCAGTCAAGAGACCCAGTACTTC. Its translation is CSVEGLAVVSSQETQYF. This chain connects TRBV29-1 to TRBJ2-5; 7 nucleotides match TRBD2. This CDR3 is built from 17 residues. The J segment lost 2 bases and the V segment lost 3 bases, leaving 15 bases of the junction unmatched. Germline CDR1 SQVTM, CDR2 ANQGSEA.

The chain combines TRBV4-3 with TRBJ2-1; 9 positions agree with TRBD2. The germline gives CDR1 LGHNA, CDR2 YSLEER. This CDR3 is built from 18 residues. The junction had 7 bases not matched to a gene; V was cut back by 0 bases and J by 1 base. The CDR3 here is CASSQDGSGRYSYNEQFF. CDR3 coding DNA: TGCGCCAGCAGCCAAGATGGGAGCGGGAGGTATTCCTACAATGAGCAGTTCTTC.

V and J are TRBV6-2 or TRBV6-3 and TRBJ1-3; 7 bases map to TRBD1. Per germline, CDR1 MNHEY and CDR2 SVGEGT. The CDR3 covers 14 residues. V was pared by 5 bases and J by 4 bases, with 5 bases of the junction left unmatched. As DNA, the CDR3 is TGTGCCAGCAGTCCCGGGGACAGAGGAAACACCATATATTTT. Translated: CASSPGDRGNTIYF.

This rearrangement joins TRBV28 to TRBJ2-4, with D possibly matching TRBD1 (6 bases). Looked up from germline, CDR1 is MDHEN and CDR2 is SYDVKM. The CDR3 sequence is 17 residues long. Trimming pared 4 bases from V and 0 bases from J, leaving 16 bases between. The CDR3 region has the DNA TGTGCCAGCAGTTCCCCAGGGGACCTAATAGCCAAAAACATTCAGTACTTC. It yields the protein CASSSPGDLIAKNIQYF.

The chain links TRBV7-2 to TRBJ1-5; D is perhaps TRBD1 (6 bases). The germline CDR1 and CDR2 sequences are SGHTA and FQGNSA. The CDR3 has 15 residues. V was cut by 5 bases and J by 0 bases, with 11 bases left in between. The CDR3 protein is CASSQQGDSNQPQHF. The CDR3 nucleotides are TGTGCCAGCAGCCAACAGGGAGATAGCAATCAGCCCCAGCATTTT. Using reference TRBV7-2 and TRBJ1-5 for the parts outside the CDR3, the full variable domain is GAGVSQSPSNKVTEKGKDVELRCDPISGHTALYWYRQSLGQGLEFLIYFQGNSAPDKSGLPSDRFSAERTGGSVSTLTIQRTQQEDSAVYLCASSQQGDSNQPQHFGDGTRLSIL.

The chain joins TRBV6-2 or TRBV6-3 to TRBJ2-2; 16 bases align to TRBD2. V gave up 4 bases and J gave up 7 bases; unmatched junction bases: 18. The CDR3 contains 21 residues. The germline gives CDR1 MNHEY, CDR2 SVGEGT. The CDR3 loop is CASSSALGLAGGPRFNGELFF. The CDR3 DNA follows: TGTGCCAGCAGTTCGGCGCTGGGACTAGCGGGAGGGCCCCGGTTCAACGGGGAGCTGTTTTTT.

V is TRBV19 and J is TRBJ2-6, with D perhaps matching TRBD2 (6 bases). Between the trimmed V and J ends, which lost 1 base and 0 bases, there was a span of 10 bases. The CDR3 has 17 residues. Germline V lookup: CDR1 LNHDA, CDR2 SQIVND (reference sequence). In DNA form, the CDR3 reads TGTGCCAGTAGTATAGGCGCGACTAGCTCTGGGGCCAACGTCCTGACTTTC. Translated, it gives CASSIGATSSGANVLTF.

The CDR3 loop reads CASSRSGRAGTDTQYF. The CDR3 DNA reads TGTGCCAGCAGCCGTAGCGGGAGGGCGGGGACAGATACGCAGTATTTT. V and J are TRBV3-1 (or the pseudogene TRBV3-2) and TRBJ2-3, with 11 bases matching TRBD2. The CDR3 loop spans 16 amino acids. Germline CDR1 LGHDT, CDR2 YNNKEL (reference sequence). The ends lost 4 bases at V and 3 bases at J; junction bases unmatched: 6.

The chain joins TRBV15 to TRBJ1-6; 7 positions match TRBD1. The J segment lost 13 bases and the V segment lost 0 bases, leaving 15 bases of the junction unmatched. The CDR3 consists of 17 residues. Per the germline V gene, CDR1 is LNHNV and CDR2 is YYDKDF (reference sequence). The CDR3 sequence is CATSRDTLVRGTGPLHF. CDR3 DNA: TGTGCCACCAGCAGAGATACGTTGGTCAGGGGGACGGGTCCCCTCCACTTT.

With respect to this clone: An end of the junction differs from the germline gene, which may be a read error. The sample contains more than one DNA sequence encoding this CDR3. J is TRBJ1-4 and V is TRBV30, with 9 bases lining up with TRBD1. CDR3 size: 15 residues. Germline V gives CDR1 GTSNPN, CDR2 SVGIG (reference sequence). The chain's CDR3 is CAWSDYGTGNEKLFF. The CDR3, as DNA: TGTGCCTGGAGTGACTACGGGACAGGGAATGAAAAACTATTTTTT.

The chain links TRBV7-2 to TRBJ1-2, with TRBD1 as a possible D gene (5 bases). Trimming removed 2 bases from V and 8 bases from J, with 15 bases in between. The CDR3 totals 14 residues. The germline V gene encodes CDR1 SGHTA and CDR2 FQGNSA. The DNA for the CDR3 is TGTGCCAGCAGCTTATACAGGCCGGGTCGGGGCTACACCTTC. Its translation: CASSLYRPGRGYTF.

This chain uses TRBV5-8 with TRBJ2-7; D might be TRBD1 (5 bases). This CDR3 contains 17 residues. V lost 3 bases and J lost 2, with 21 bases in between. From germline, CDR1 is SGHTS and CDR2 YDEGEE. CDR3 residues: CASSSVGQAWRPYEQYV. The CDR3 coding sequence is TGTGCCAGCAGCTCTGTAGGACAAGCCTGGAGACCCTACGAGCAGTACGTC.